A selection of T cell receptor beta chains follows, all from one sample in a study of molecular identifiers for immune sequencing clone quantification. TCRdb reprocessed the PCR reads via MiXCR and lists one record per CDR3 protein. The sample lists approximately 680,000 distinct CDR3 sequences, about 25% seen once, with about 0.84% in the top ten. The sequenced material came from naive CD8+ T cells from blood, with Jurkat cell RNA spiked in. Receptors were obtained from a human donor in good health. Some libraries in this study had Jurkat cell RNA spiked in. CDR3s include the opening cysteine and the closing phenylalanine or tryptophan. D genes are given only for firm matches. The size of a clone is reported for some rows only, either as once, few or many, or as a class for expanded clones.

>TRBV24-1|TRBJ2-2|-|many
TGTGCCACCTCTGGAACCCACACCGGGGAGCTGTTTTTT
CATSGTHTGELFF
>TRBV7-5|TRBJ1-6|-|-
-
CISVPEAYLRRARNSPLHF
>TRBV25-1|TRBJ2-3|-|few
TGTGCCAGCAGTGTACCCTTAAAAGAGGACAGATACACAGATACGCAGTATTTT
CASSVPLKEDRYTDTQYF
>TRBV6-5|TRBJ1-2|-|many
TGTGCCAGCAGTTACTCTGACGACTATGGCTACACCTTC
CASSYSDDYGYTF
>TRBV5-1|TRBJ2-3|-|many
TGCGCCAGCACAGTTGGGGGAACAGATACGCAGTATTTT
CASTVGGTDTQYF
>TRBV4-1|TRBJ1-2|-|few
TGCGCCAGCAGTCAAACAACTACAGCGGGATATGGCTACACCTTC
CASSQTTTAGYGYTF
>TRBV5-4|TRBJ2-7|-|many
TGTGCCAGCAGCTTTCGGGACTCTCCCTACGAGCAGTACTTC
CASSFRDSPYEQYF
>TRBV5-6|TRBJ2-5|-|few
TGTGCCAGCAGCTCCGAAGGGGGGGGGGCACCTTTAGAGACCCAGTACTTC
CASSSEGGGAPLETQYF
>TRBV9|TRBJ2-5|TRBD2|-
TGTGCCAGCAGCGTAGATGGCGGGGGATCTGAGACCCAGTACTTC
CASSVDGGGSETQYF
>TRBV12-3/TRBV12-4|TRBJ2-7|TRBD1|few
TGTGCCAGCAGTTTCGACAGGGGAACCTACGAGCAGTACTTC
CASSFDRGTYEQYF
>TRBV6-2/TRBV6-3|TRBJ2-2|TRBD2|many
TGTGCCAGCAGTTCTCTGGAGGGAGGGGCGAACACCGGGGAGCTGTTTTTT
CASSSLEGGANTGELFF
>TRBV7-2|TRBJ2-5|-|many
TGTGCCAGCAGCGGGCCATTGGAAGAGACCCAGTACTTC
CASSGPLEETQYF
>TRBV7-2|TRBJ1-1|-|few
TGTGCCAGCAGCACGACAGTATCTAGCACTGAAGCTTTCTTT
CASSTTVSSTEAFF